The TCR beta chain under discussion was sequenced for a study of spatial heterogeneity in lung cancer. The wider study: Strong correlation linked TCR transcript counts in tumor regions to a T cell module score derived from matched bulk RNA-seq.

This clonotype has a count of ten or more. Its antigen is unidentified. TCRdb ran MiXCR on the 5' RACE reads and lists one entry per CDR3 protein. The sample lists 9,500 to 11,000 distinct CDR3 sequences, about 5.5% occurring once. Study-level points and caveats: Expanded intratumoral alpha and beta TCR counts tracked tumor mutation counts.

The time point was: sample taken at primary tumor resection. The CDR3 runs to 10 residues. The germline V and J ends were trimmed by 5 bases and 3 bases, with 5 bases remaining between them. Germline V gene data show CDR1 as DFQATT and CDR2 as SNEGSKA (reference sequence). Sequenced here: lung tumor tissue, sampled at surgery. The receptor was isolated from a male donor with early-stage non-small cell lung cancer. The chain links TRBV20-1 to TRBJ2-7; D remains unclear. The CDR3 region is CSASNYEQYF. CDR3 coding DNA: TGCAGTGCTTCGAACTACGAGCAGTACTTC.